This is a list of T cell receptor beta chains from one sample in a study of cytomegalovirus exposure and HLA in healthy donors. The protocol was immunoSEQ multiplex PCR, while the TCRdb copy is restricted to in-frame clones and leaves out a portion. The sample has tens of thousands of clones. The sequencing sample was made of PBMCs. Receptors originate from a man between 50 and 59 years old in good health and CMV-seropositive. Each CDR3 is given with its conserved first and last residue. Each record gives: J gene, V gene, D gene, CDR3 DNA, CDR3 protein. A D gene is named only where the DNA matches it firmly.

TRBJ1-1 TRBV4-1 NA TGCGCCAGCAGCCTCTCCACGCGGGTTCACGGCCCAGGTGAAGCTTTCTTT CASSLSTRVHGPGEAFF
TRBJ1-2 TRBV28 TRBD1 TGTGCCAGCAGCAAAGACAGGGCGACTAACTATGGCTACACCTTC CASSKDRATNYGYTF
TRBJ2-3 TRBV9 TRBD2 TGTGCCAGCAGCGTAGCTGGGCTAGCGGGAGGCGCAGATACGCAGTATTTT CASSVAGLAGGADTQYF
TRBJ1-2 TRBV30 TRBD1 TGTGCCTGGGGGGAGACAGGGGGGGTCTATGGCTACACCTTC CAWGETGGVYGYTF
TRBJ2-3 TRBV5-6 NA TGTGCCAGCAGCCGAACAGGGTGGAGCACAGATACGCAGTATTTT CASSRTGWSTDTQYF
TRBJ1-4 TRBV5-1 NA TGCGCCAGCAGCTTGGAAACCTACTATGAAAAACTGTTTTTT CASSLETYYEKLFF
TRBJ1-2 TRBV6-5 NA TGTGCCAGCAGTTCCGCGGGGCCCGGTAACTATGGCTACACCTTC CASSSAGPGNYGYTF
TRBJ2-3 TRBV28 NA TGTGCCAGCAGTTGGGAGTCCCGCACAGATACGCAGTATTTT CASSWESRTDTQYF
TRBJ2-2 TRBV7-6 NA TGTGCCAGCAGCTCATATACCGAGGAAGCCGGGGAGCTGTTTTTT CASSSYTEEAGELFF
TRBJ2-3 TRBV6-4 TRBD2 TGTGCCAGCAGTCTGCGGGAGAGGGCAGATACGCAGTATTTT CASSLRERADTQYF
TRBJ2-5 TRBV5-4 TRBD2 TGTGCCAGCAGCTTGCCCCTAGCGGAACAAGAGACCCAGTACTTC CASSLPLAEQETQYF
TRBJ2-1 TRBV19 NA TGTGCCAGTCGGTGGAGTAATGAGCAGTTCTTC CASRWSNEQFF
TRBJ2-5 TRBV7-2 TRBD2 TGTGCCAGCGGGAGGGCCGAAGAGACCCAGTACTTC CASGRAEETQYF
TRBJ1-2 TRBV4-2 NA TGTGCCAGCAGCCAAGATCAGGAAACCTTGGGTGGCTACACCTTC CASSQDQETLGGYTF
TRBJ2-7 TRBV4-2 NA TGTGCCAGCAGCCGGACAGCGACGGACGAGCAGTACTTC CASSRTATDEQYF
TRBJ2-5 TRBV6-6 TRBD1 TGTGCCAGCAGCAGGGACAGGGCGGGGGAGACCCAGTACTTC CASSRDRAGETQYF
TRBJ2-3 TRBV5-4 NA TGTGCCAGCAGCTTGGAGGCGGGGGCTAGCACAGATACGCAGTATTTT CASSLEAGASTDTQYF